A single T cell receptor (beta chain) is shown here with its context. Antigen specificity is unknown. Vbeta (60) and Jbeta (13) primers were used in the PCR. Method: immunoSEQ multiplex PCR; TCRdb's copy keeps in-frame clones and lacks some. This table holds about 110,000 clones, over 70% found once. The germline V gene has CDR1 KGHSH and CDR2 LQKENI. The junction had 10 bases not matched to a gene; V was cut back by 3 bases and J by 5 bases. CDR3 size: 15 residues. The sample comes from a study of cytomegalovirus exposure and HLA in healthy donors. General study findings and limits: Donors were assumed by presence/absence analyses to have roughly uniform sequencing depth. Later analysis associated a missense DCLRE1C variant with TCR beta V- and J-gene trimming.

The V gene is TRBV18, the J gene TRBJ2-7; 7 bases match TRBD2. Sequencing used PBMCs. The clonotype comes from a woman in her thirties or forties in good health and CMV-seropositive. The CDR3 sequence: CASSPTGGSGDEQYF. CDR3 in DNA: TGTGCCAGCTCACCGACGGGGGGTTCGGGCGACGAGCAGTACTTC. The full variable domain, with the rest looked up from reference TRBV18 and TRBJ2-7, is NAGVMQNPRHLVRRRGQEARLRCSPMKGHSHVYWYRQLPEEGLKFMVYLQKENIIDESGMPKERFSAEFPKEGPSILRIQQVVRGDSAAYFCASSPTGGSGDEQYFGPGTRLTVT.